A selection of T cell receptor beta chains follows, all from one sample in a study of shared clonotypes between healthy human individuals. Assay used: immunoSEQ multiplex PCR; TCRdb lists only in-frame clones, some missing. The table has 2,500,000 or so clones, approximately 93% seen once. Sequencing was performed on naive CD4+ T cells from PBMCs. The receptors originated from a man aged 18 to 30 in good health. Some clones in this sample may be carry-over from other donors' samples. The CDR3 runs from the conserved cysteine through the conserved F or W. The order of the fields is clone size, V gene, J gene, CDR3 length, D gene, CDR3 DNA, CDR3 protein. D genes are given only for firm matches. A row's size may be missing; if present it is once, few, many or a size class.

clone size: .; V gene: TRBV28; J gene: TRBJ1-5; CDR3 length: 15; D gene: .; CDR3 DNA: TGTGCCAGCAGTCCCCGGGGGGGATGGAATCAGCCCCAGCATTTT; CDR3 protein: CASSPRGGWNQPQHF
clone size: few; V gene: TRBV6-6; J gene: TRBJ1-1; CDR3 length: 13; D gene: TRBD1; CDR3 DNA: TGTGCCAGCTGTTACAGGGGTGGCACTGAAGCTTTCTTT; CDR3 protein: CASCYRGGTEAFF
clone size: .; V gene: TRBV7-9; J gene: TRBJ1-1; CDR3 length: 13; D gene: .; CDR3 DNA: TGTGCCAGCAGCGACGGGTGGAACACTGAAGCTTTCTTT; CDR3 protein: CASSDGWNTEAFF
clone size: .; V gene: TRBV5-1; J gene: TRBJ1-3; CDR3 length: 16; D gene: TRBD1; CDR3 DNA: TGCGCCAGCAGCTTGAGGCAGGGGGCAGTTGGAAACACCATATATTTT; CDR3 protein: CASSLRQGAVGNTIYF
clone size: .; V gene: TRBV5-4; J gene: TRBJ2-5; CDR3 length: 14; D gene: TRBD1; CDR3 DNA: TGTGCCAGCAGCTCCCGGGACAGGGGTGAGACCCAGTACTTC; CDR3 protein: CASSSRDRGETQYF
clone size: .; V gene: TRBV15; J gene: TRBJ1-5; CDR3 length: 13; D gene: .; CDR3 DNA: TGTGCCACCAGCACACGGTACAATCAGCCCCAGCATTTT; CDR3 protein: CATSTRYNQPQHF
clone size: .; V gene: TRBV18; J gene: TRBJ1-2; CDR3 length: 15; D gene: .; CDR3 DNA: TGTGCCAGCTCACCACCGTCCGGGACTAACTATGGCTACACCTTC; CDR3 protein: CASSPPSGTNYGYTF
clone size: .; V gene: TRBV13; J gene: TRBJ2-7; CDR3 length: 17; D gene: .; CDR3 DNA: TGTGCCAGCAGCCGATTAACAAGGGACTCCTGGGCGGGAGAGCAGTACTTC; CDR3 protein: CASSRLTRDSWAGEQYF
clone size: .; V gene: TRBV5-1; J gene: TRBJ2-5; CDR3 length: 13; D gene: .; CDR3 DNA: TGCGCCAGCAGCCTTTCTCCTCAAGAGACCCAGTACTTC; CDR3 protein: CASSLSPQETQYF
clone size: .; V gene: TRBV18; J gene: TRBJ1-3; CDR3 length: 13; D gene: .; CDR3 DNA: TGTGCCAGCTCACCAGGGACTGGAAACACCATATATTTT; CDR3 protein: CASSPGTGNTIYF
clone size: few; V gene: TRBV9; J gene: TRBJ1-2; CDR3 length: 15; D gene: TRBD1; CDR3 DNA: TGTGCCAGCAGGAGACAGGGACGGGCCGGGGATGGCTACACCTTC; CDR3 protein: CASRRQGRAGDGYTF
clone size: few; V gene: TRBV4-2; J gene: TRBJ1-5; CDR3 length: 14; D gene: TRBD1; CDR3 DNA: TGTGCCAGCAGCCCGGGACAGGGGGACCAGCCCCAGCATTTT; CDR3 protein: CASSPGQGDQPQHF
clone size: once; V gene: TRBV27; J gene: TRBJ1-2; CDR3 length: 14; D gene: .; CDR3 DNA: TGTGCCAGCAGTTACAAGGGGCACACCTATGGCTACACCTTC; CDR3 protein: CASSYKGHTYGYTF
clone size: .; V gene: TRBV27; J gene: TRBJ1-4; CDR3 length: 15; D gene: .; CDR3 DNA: TGTGCCAGCAGTTTCGGTCGGCAGGGGAAGGAAAAACTGTTTTTT; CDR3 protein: CASSFGRQGKEKLFF
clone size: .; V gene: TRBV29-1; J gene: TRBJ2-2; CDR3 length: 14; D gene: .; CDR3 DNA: TGCAGCGTTGAACCGGGGTCGGGCACCGGGGAGCTGTTTTTT; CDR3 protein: CSVEPGSGTGELFF
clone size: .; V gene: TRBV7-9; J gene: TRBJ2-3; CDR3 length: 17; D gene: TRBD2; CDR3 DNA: TGTGCCAGCAGCCGCTCAACCGGGACTAGCGGGAGAGTTACGCAGTATTTT; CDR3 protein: CASSRSTGTSGRVTQYF